These T cell receptor beta chains were read from a single sample in a study of memory CD4+ T cells and cytomegalovirus serostatus. Produced via immunoSEQ multiplex PCR; TCRdb's table is partial and in-frame only. The table shows 50,000 to 75,000 clones, with 82% occurring only once. The sequenced sample was memory CD4+ T cells from blood. Receptor source: an adult in good health and CMV-seronegative. CDR3s include the opening cysteine and the closing phenylalanine or tryptophan. A D gene is named only where the DNA matches it firmly. Some rows have no size entry. The others give once, few or many, or a class for an expanded clone.

clone_size d_call j_call v_call cdr3_nt cdr3_aa
NA NA TRBJ1-4 TRBV10-2 TGCGCCAGCAGTGAGAGTAGGCCAGGAACTAATGAAAAACTGTTTTTT CASSESRPGTNEKLFF
NA TRBD2 TRBJ2-1 TRBV5-5 TGTGCCAGCAGCTTGGCCAGCGGGGTCTCCTACAATGAGCAGTTCTTC CASSLASGVSYNEQFF
few TRBD1 TRBJ2-1 TRBV28 TGTGCCAGCAGTCCGACAGGGTCGGGTAATGAGCAGTTCTTC CASSPTGSGNEQFF
once NA TRBJ1-5 TRBV18 TGTGCCAGCTCAGCGGACAGACATAGCAATCAGCCCCAGCATTTT CASSADRHSNQPQHF
NA NA TRBJ2-5 TRBV6-5 TGTGCCAGCAGTTACAGGGATGGGGAGACCCAGTACTTC CASSYRDGETQYF
NA NA TRBJ1-5 TRBV4-1 TGCGCCAGCAGCCAGCCGGTAAGCAATCAGCCCCAGCATTTT CASSQPVSNQPQHF
NA NA TRBJ2-6 TRBV5-1 TGCGCCAGCAGCTTGGGGGGGAGCTCTGGGGCCAACGTCCTGACTTTC CASSLGGSSGANVLTF
NA NA TRBJ2-5 TRBV25-1 TGTGCCAGCAGTGAATCAGTGGGCAGACTAGTCGAGGACGAGACCCAGTACTTC CASSESVGRLVEDETQYF
NA TRBD1 TRBJ2-7 TRBV9 TGTGCCAGCAGCGCCGGGACAGAGGCCAACGAGCAGTACTTC CASSAGTEANEQYF
many NA TRBJ1-3 TRBV6-1 TGTGCCAGCAGTGGGGTTTTGGGGTCACCTGGAAACACCATATATTTT CASSGVLGSPGNTIYF
NA TRBD1 TRBJ1-5 TRBV23-1 TGCGCCAGCAGTCAACCACGAGACAGGGGTAATCAGCCCCAGCATTTT CASSQPRDRGNQPQHF
NA TRBD2 TRBJ2-1 TRBV7-2 TGTGCCAGCAGCCCTTTAGCGGGTCCTCGGCACAATGAGCAGTTCTTC CASSPLAGPRHNEQFF
once NA TRBJ1-1 TRBV5-1 TGCGCCAGCAGCGTCGACACTTCAGCCTTGAACACTGAAGCTTTCTTT CASSVDTSALNTEAFF
NA NA TRBJ2-1 TRBV9 TGTGCCAGCAGCGTAGCTCGTGTAGGGGGCAATGAGCAGTTCTTC CASSVARVGGNEQFF
NA NA TRBJ1-4 TRBV9 TGTGCCAGCAGCGTAGGGCAGGCTTTTGCAACTAATGAAAAACTGTTTTTT CASSVGQAFATNEKLFF
once TRBD2 TRBJ2-1 TRBV27 TGTGCCAGCAGATCCCGTCCCGGGACTAGCGGGGGTGAGCAGTTCTTC CASRSRPGTSGGEQFF
NA TRBD2 TRBJ2-1 TRBV2 TGTGCCAGCAGAAGGACTAGCGGGACCTACAATGAGCAGTTCTTC CASRRTSGTYNEQFF
NA NA TRBJ2-7 TRBV5-4 TGTGCCAGCAGCTCTAAACCGACAGTTTCCTACGAGCAGTACTTC CASSSKPTVSYEQYF
few TRBD1 TRBJ2-7 TRBV5-1 TGCGCCAGCAGCCCGGGGACAGGCACCTACGAGCAGTACTTC CASSPGTGTYEQYF
few TRBD1 TRBJ1-1 TRBV4-2 TGTGCCAGCAGCCGGGACAGCAACACTGAAGCTTTCTTT CASSRDSNTEAFF
once TRBD1 TRBJ2-1 TRBV29-1 TGCAGCGTGGCGGGACAGGGTACCTACAATGAGCAGTTCTTC CSVAGQGTYNEQFF
NA NA TRBJ2-7 TRBV4-1 TGCGCCAGCAGCCAAGATCTCGGGGTATCCTACGAGCAGTACTTC CASSQDLGVSYEQYF
NA NA TRBJ1-5 TRBV4-1 TGCGCCAGCAGCCAAGTAGTGGGAGGCAGGGCGGGTGGAGGCAATCAGCCCCAGCATTTT CASSQVVGGRAGGGNQPQHF
few NA TRBJ1-5 TRBV19 TGTGCCAGTAGTAAAGGGAATAGCAATCAGCCCCAGCATTTT CASSKGNSNQPQHF
NA NA TRBJ1-2 TRBV28 TGTGCCAGCTCTCCAGGAGACTATGGCTACACCTTC CASSPGDYGYTF
NA NA TRBJ2-1 TRBV29-1 TGCAGCGTTGAAGCGATTATAAAAACCAAATACAATGAGCAGTTCTTC CSVEAIIKTKYNEQFF
NA NA TRBJ1-2 TRBV19 TGTGCCAGTAGTCGGGCAGAAGCCTATGGCTACACCTTC CASSRAEAYGYTF
few NA TRBJ1-1 TRBV19 TGTGCCAGTAGTATTTCTGCCAGGGCGGACACTGAAGCTTTCTTT CASSISARADTEAFF
NA TRBD2 TRBJ2-5 TRBV19 TGTGCCAGTAGTAGATGGCCTAGCGGGATGGGTCAAGAGACCCAGTACTTC CASSRWPSGMGQETQYF